This is a list of T cell receptor beta chains from one sample in a study of shared clonotypes between healthy human individuals. Sequenced by immunoSEQ multiplex PCR; TCRdb stores in-frame clones only, minus some. The sample contains 2 million to 2.5 million clones, 80% to 95% of which appear only once. Sequencing was performed on naive CD4+ T cells from PBMCs. The source is a man aged 18 to 30 in good health. Some clones in this sample may be carry-over from other donors' samples. The CDR3 runs from the conserved cysteine through the conserved F or W. The D gene is left open where the match is weak. Clone size is not always given. Where it is, it says once, few, many or a class for expanded clones.

DNA	CDR3	D	size	V	J
TGTGCCATCAGTGAGTTTACGACAGGGGCTGGAAACACCATATATTTT	CAISEFTTGAGNTIYF	TRBD1	-	TRBV10-3	TRBJ1-3
TGTGCCATCAGCGAGGGGTCAGGTGAAGCTTTCTTT	CAISEGSGEAFF	-	-	TRBV10-3	TRBJ1-1
TGTGCCAGCAGTGAGATTGGGACGGCGGGCACCGGGGAGCTGTTTTTT	CASSEIGTAGTGELFF	-	-	TRBV25-1	TRBJ2-2
TGTGCCAGCAGCCTACAGGGGACGATGGGAGATACGCAGTATTTT	CASSLQGTMGDTQYF	TRBD1	once	TRBV14	TRBJ2-3
TGCGCCAGCAGCCGCCCGGAAGAGACCCAGTACTTC	CASSRPEETQYF	-	-	TRBV4-1	TRBJ2-5
TGTGCCAGCAGCTTGCGGACTAGCGGGAGGGCGCCAGGCGAGCAGTACTTC	CASSLRTSGRAPGEQYF	TRBD2	-	TRBV7-2	TRBJ2-7
TGTGCCAGCAGTTTCGGGACTAGCGGGAGGGTGTCCTACAATGAGCAGTTCTTC	CASSFGTSGRVSYNEQFF	TRBD2	-	TRBV27	TRBJ2-1
TGTGCCAGCAGCGTAGTGGGACTAGCAAATGAGCAGTTCTTC	CASSVVGLANEQFF	TRBD2	-	TRBV9	TRBJ2-1
TGCAGCGTTGAAGCTGACACCGGGGAGCTGTTTTTT	CSVEADTGELFF	-	-	TRBV29-1	TRBJ2-2
TGCGCCAGCAGTCAATCCCGGGACAGATCCTACGAGCAGTACTTC	CASSQSRDRSYEQYF	TRBD1	-	TRBV23-1	TRBJ2-7
TGTGCCAGCAGCTTACCGGCAAATAGCGGGAAAACCCTCGAGCAGTACTTC	CASSLPANSGKTLEQYF	TRBD2	-	TRBV5-4	TRBJ2-7
TGTGCCAGCAGCTTGGACAGGGCGGAGACCCAGTACTTC	CASSLDRAETQYF	TRBD1	-	TRBV13	TRBJ2-5
TGTGCCAGCTCGGCAACCGGGACAGGGTATAGCGAGCAGTACTTC	CASSATGTGYSEQYF	TRBD1	-	TRBV18	TRBJ2-7
TGTGCCAGCAGTCCAAACACTATTCCTAACACTGAAGCTTTCTTT	CASSPNTIPNTEAFF	-	-	TRBV28	TRBJ1-1
TGCAGCGCCCTATGGGACGGCCTCTACGAGCAGTACTTC	CSALWDGLYEQYF	-	-	TRBV29-1	TRBJ2-7
TGTGCCAGCAGCTTGGGGGCGTGGGGTGGGGAGACCCAGTACTTC	CASSLGAWGGETQYF	-	-	TRBV11-2	TRBJ2-5
TGTGCCAGCAGTGAATCCAGGGGCAACCAAGAGACCCAGTACTTC	CASSESRGNQETQYF	-	-	TRBV25-1	TRBJ2-5
TGTGCCAGCAGCTTAGGTGGGGCCCGACTCCGGGACAACTCCTACGAGCAGTACTTC	CASSLGGARLRDNSYEQYF	-	-	TRBV7-6	TRBJ2-7
TGTGCCAGCAGGGCAGGAGAAAAACTGTTTTTT	CASRAGEKLFF	-	-	TRBV6-5	TRBJ1-4
TGTGCCAGCAGCCAGTTAGGGTTTACTGGCTACACCTTC	CASSQLGFTGYTF	-	-	TRBV14	TRBJ1-2
TGTGCCAGCAGCGTAGGGGCAGTCGGGTACGAGCAGTACTTC	CASSVGAVGYEQYF	-	-	TRBV9	TRBJ2-7
TGTGCCAGCTCACCGGGACTAGCGGGACTATCGGGAAAAGAGACCCAGTACTTC	CASSPGLAGLSGKETQYF	TRBD2	-	TRBV18	TRBJ2-5
TGTGCCAGCAGTCCGGCAGGGGTGAATGAAAAACTGTTTTTT	CASSPAGVNEKLFF	-	-	TRBV25-1	TRBJ1-4
TGCGCCAGCAGACAGGAGAGTGGGGGGAACACTGAAGCTTTCTTT	CASRQESGGNTEAFF	-	once	TRBV5-1	TRBJ1-1
TGTGCCAGCAGCTTAATCCGACGCGCCGAGCAGTACTTC	CASSLIRRAEQYF	-	-	TRBV11-1	TRBJ2-7
TGTGCCAGCAGGGAACTGACAGGGAATCATCAGCCCCAGCATTTT	CASRELTGNHQPQHF	TRBD1	-	TRBV27	TRBJ1-5
TGTGCCAGTAGGGGACTGCGGGAGGGCCGTGAGACCCAGTACTTC	CASRGLREGRETQYF	TRBD2	-	TRBV19	TRBJ2-5
TGCAGCGTTGCCCCGGATAACTCCTACGAGCAGTACTTC	CSVAPDNSYEQYF	-	-	TRBV29-1	TRBJ2-7
TGTGCCAGCAGTTTATGGGCCGGGAGGTTGACTGAAGCTTTCTTT	CASSLWAGRLTEAFF	-	-	TRBV28	TRBJ1-1
TGTGCCAGCAGTTCACGCGGCGGGGCACTGAACACTGAAGCTTTCTTT	CASSSRGGALNTEAFF	-	-	TRBV28	TRBJ1-1
TGTGCCAGCAGGGGGACTAGCGGGAGTGCTAGCACAGATACGCAGTATTTT	CASRGTSGSASTDTQYF	TRBD2	-	TRBV14	TRBJ2-3
TGCGCCAGCAGCTTGGCCCTCCCAGTCCAAGAGACCCAGTACTTC	CASSLALPVQETQYF	-	-	TRBV5-1	TRBJ2-5
TGTGCCAGCAGCCTCCTAGGAAACACCATATATTTT	CASSLLGNTIYF	-	-	TRBV5-6	TRBJ1-3
TGTGCCAGCAGCTTAGTCCCGTCTGGGGCCAACGTCCTGACTTTC	CASSLVPSGANVLTF	-	-	TRBV7-2	TRBJ2-6
TGCGCCAGCAGCTCCGACAAACTCTACGAGCAGTACTTC	CASSSDKLYEQYF	-	-	TRBV4-1	TRBJ2-7
TGTGCCAGCAGTGAAGAGGGGGCGGAGGGGGAAAAACTGTTTTTT	CASSEEGAEGEKLFF	TRBD1	-	TRBV2	TRBJ1-4
TGTGCCTGGAGTTACTCCCAATATCAGCCCCAGCATTTT	CAWSYSQYQPQHF	-	-	TRBV30	TRBJ1-5
TGTGCCAGCAGTTCCCTGGGGACAGGGGGCTACGAGCAGTACTTC	CASSSLGTGGYEQYF	TRBD1	-	TRBV28	TRBJ2-7
TGTGCCAGCAGCAGCTCGGGAGGTGTGGGCGAGCAGTACTTC	CASSSSGGVGEQYF	TRBD2	-	TRBV7-3	TRBJ2-7
TGTGCCAGCAGTTCCACAGATACGCAGTATTTT	CASSSTDTQYF	-	-	TRBV28	TRBJ2-3
TGTGCCAGCAGCTCGGAGTCCCCCGTACGGATGAACATTCAGTACTTC	CASSSESPVRMNIQYF	-	-	TRBV7-2	TRBJ2-4
TGTGCCAGCAGCTTAACTAGCGGGGTAACAGATACGCAGTATTTT	CASSLTSGVTDTQYF	TRBD2	-	TRBV11-3	TRBJ2-3
TGTGCCAGCAGCGTCGAATGGGGGACAAGTCACAATGAGCAGTTCTTC	CASSVEWGTSHNEQFF	-	once	TRBV9	TRBJ2-1
TGCGCCAGCAGCACCGGGACCCTTTCAGAAAAACTGTTTTTT	CASSTGTLSEKLFF	-	-	TRBV5-1	TRBJ1-4
TGCAGCGTCCTCGGGGGCGCAGGCACTGAAGCTTTCTTT	CSVLGGAGTEAFF	-	-	TRBV29-1	TRBJ1-1
TGCGCCAGCAGCTTCGGACTAGCGGACTTTCAAGAGACCCAGTACTTC	CASSFGLADFQETQYF	TRBD2	-	TRBV4-1	TRBJ2-5
TGTGCCAGCAGTGAAGGGGGGTTTTACACCGGGGAGCTGTTTTTT	CASSEGGFYTGELFF	-	-	TRBV6-1	TRBJ2-2
TGTGCCAGCAGCAAAGAGAGGGCAGGCGAGAAAGCTTTCTTT	CASSKERAGEKAFF	-	few	TRBV7-9	TRBJ1-1